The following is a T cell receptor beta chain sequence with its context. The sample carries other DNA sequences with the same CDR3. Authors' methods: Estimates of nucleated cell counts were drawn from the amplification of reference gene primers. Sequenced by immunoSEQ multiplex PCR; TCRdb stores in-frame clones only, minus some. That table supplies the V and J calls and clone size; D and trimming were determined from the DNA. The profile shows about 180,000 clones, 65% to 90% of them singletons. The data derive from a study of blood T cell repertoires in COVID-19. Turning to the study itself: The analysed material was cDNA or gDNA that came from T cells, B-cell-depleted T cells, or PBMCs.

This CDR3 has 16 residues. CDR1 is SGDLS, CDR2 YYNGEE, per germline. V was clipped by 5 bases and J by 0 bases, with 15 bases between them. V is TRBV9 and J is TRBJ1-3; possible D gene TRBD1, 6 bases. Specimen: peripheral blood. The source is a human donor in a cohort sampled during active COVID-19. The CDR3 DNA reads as TGTGCCAGCAGTGATACAGGGCCTCTCTCTGGAAACACCATATATTTT. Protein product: CASSDTGPLSGNTIYF. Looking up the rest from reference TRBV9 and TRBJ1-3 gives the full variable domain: DSGVTQTPKHLITATGQRVTLRCSPRSGDLSVYWYQQSLDQGLQFLIQYYNGEERAKGNILERFSAQQFPDLHSELNLSSLELGDSALYFCASSDTGPLSGNTIYFGEGSWLTVV.